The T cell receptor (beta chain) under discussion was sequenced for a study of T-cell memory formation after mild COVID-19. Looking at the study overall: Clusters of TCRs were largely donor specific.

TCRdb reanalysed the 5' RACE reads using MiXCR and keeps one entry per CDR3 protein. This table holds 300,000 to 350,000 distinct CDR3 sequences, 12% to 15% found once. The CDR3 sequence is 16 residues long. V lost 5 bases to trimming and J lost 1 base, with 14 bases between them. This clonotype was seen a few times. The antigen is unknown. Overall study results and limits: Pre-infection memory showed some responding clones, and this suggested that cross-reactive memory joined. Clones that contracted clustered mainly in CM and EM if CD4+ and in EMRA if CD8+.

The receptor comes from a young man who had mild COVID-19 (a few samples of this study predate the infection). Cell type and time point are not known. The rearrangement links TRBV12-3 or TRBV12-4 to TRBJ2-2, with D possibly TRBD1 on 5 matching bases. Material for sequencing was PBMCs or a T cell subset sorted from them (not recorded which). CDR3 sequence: CASSPPTTVNTGELFF. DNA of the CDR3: TGTGCCAGCAGTCCACCCACGACAGTGAACACCGGGGAGCTGTTTTTT.